Listed below are T cell receptor beta chains from one sample, sequenced in a study of cytomegalovirus exposure and HLA in healthy donors. Assay used: immunoSEQ multiplex PCR; TCRdb lists only in-frame clones, some missing. The sample contains some 150,000 clones, about 73% of which appear only once. The specimen was PBMCs. The receptors shown here come from a man aged 40-49 years in good health and CMV-seropositive. The CDR3 runs from the conserved cysteine through the conserved F or W. The D gene is left open where the match is weak. Some rows mark clone size as missing; the rest say once, few, many or name a class of expanded clone.

d_call,clone_size,j_call,v_call,cdr3_aa,cdr3_nt
TRBD1,NA,TRBJ2-1,TRBV29-1,CSVTQGAYNEQFF,TGCAGCGTGACCCAGGGGGCCTACAATGAGCAGTTCTTC
NA,NA,TRBJ1-1,TRBV27,CASSFRTGGETEAFF,TGTGCCAGCAGTTTTCGGACTGGGGGGGAAACTGAAGCTTTCTTT
TRBD2,NA,TRBJ2-2,TRBV12-5,CASGPGGTGELFF,TGTGCTAGTGGTCCGGGGGGCACCGGGGAGCTGTTTTTT
TRBD1,once,TRBJ2-2,TRBV7-9,CSSSSTGGETGELFF,TGTTCCAGCAGCTCGACAGGGGGCGAAACCGGGGAGCTGTTTTTT
NA,NA,TRBJ2-2,TRBV2,CASIRRMGTGELFF,TGTGCCAGCATCCGGAGGATGGGCACCGGGGAGCTGTTTTTT
TRBD2,NA,TRBJ2-7,TRBV4-1,CASSQRDYYEQYF,TGCGCCAGCAGTCAGCGGGACTACTACGAGCAGTACTTC
TRBD2,NA,TRBJ2-7,TRBV7-2,CASSFGLADLYEQYF,TGTGCCAGCAGCTTTGGACTAGCGGACCTTTATGAGCAGTACTTC
TRBD1,NA,TRBJ1-1,TRBV10-3,CAINGQGAGEAFF,TGTGCCATCAACGGACAGGGGGCGGGTGAAGCTTTCTTT
NA,NA,TRBJ1-2,TRBV7-9,CASSQGVSYGYTF,TGTGCCAGCAGCCAGGGTGTATCTTATGGCTACACCTTC
NA,NA,TRBJ1-1,TRBV9,CASSVSSGGAGEAFF,TGTGCCAGCAGCGTATCATCGGGGGGCGCAGGTGAAGCTTTCTTT
TRBD1,once,TRBJ1-1,TRBV6-1,CASRGTGKTEAFF,TGTGCCAGCAGGGGGACAGGGAAGACTGAAGCTTTCTTT
TRBD2,NA,TRBJ2-3,TRBV7-2,CASSSTSGSGGTQYF,TGTGCCAGCAGCTCTACTAGCGGGAGTGGGGGTACGCAGTATTTT
TRBD1,NA,TRBJ1-2,TRBV6-5,CASRRDSNYGYTF,TGTGCCAGCAGAAGGGACAGCAACTATGGCTACACCTTC
NA,few,TRBJ2-7,TRBV11-2,CASSLSVETYEQYF,TGTGCCAGCAGCTTATCGGTTGAGACCTACGAGCAGTACTTC
NA,NA,TRBJ2-3,TRBV21-1,CASSKEGDGRAFTDTQYF,TGTGCCAGCAGCAAAGAGGGGGACGGGAGGGCCTTTACAGATACGCAGTATTTT
NA,once,TRBJ2-3,TRBV5-4,CASSTYTDTQYF,TGTGCCAGCAGCACCTACACAGATACGCAGTATTTT
NA,few,TRBJ2-5,TRBV6-4,CASSEVAGTQETQYF,TGTGCCAGCAGTGAGGTGGCGGGGACCCAAGAGACCCAGTACTTC
TRBD1,few,TRBJ1-2,TRBV25-1,CASSASGTALNYGYTF,TGTGCCAGCAGTGCTTCCGGGACAGCGTTAAACTATGGCTACACCTTC
NA,NA,TRBJ2-3,TRBV7-2,CASSLAQATDTQYF,TGTGCCAGCAGCTTAGCACAGGCAACAGATACGCAGTATTTT
NA,NA,TRBJ2-7,TRBV19,CASSIGPQGTTSRDEQYF,TGTGCCAGTAGTATAGGACCCCAGGGGACAACCTCCAGGGACGAGCAGTACTTC
TRBD1,NA,TRBJ1-6,TRBV12-5,CASGLSSDRADSPLHF,TGTGCTAGTGGTTTGTCCTCGGACAGGGCTGATTCACCCCTCCACTTT
NA,NA,TRBJ2-2,TRBV11-1,CASSLGGTLNTGELFF,TGTGCCAGCAGCTTAGGTGGGACACTTAACACCGGGGAGCTGTTTTTT
NA,NA,TRBJ1-2,TRBV27,CASSTHRVRGYTF,TGTGCCAGCAGTACCCACAGGGTACGCGGCTACACCTTC
TRBD1,NA,TRBJ1-5,TRBV4-2,CASSQDDRASISNQPQHF,TGTGCCAGCAGCCAAGACGACAGGGCATCCATTAGCAATCAGCCCCAGCATTTT
NA,NA,TRBJ2-7,TRBV28,CASSLPQGTRYEQYF,TGTGCCAGCAGTTTACCACAGGGGACTCGCTACGAGCAGTACTTC
TRBD2,once,TRBJ2-1,TRBV7-2,CASSSLAGGGIQFF,TGTGCCAGCAGCTCACTAGCGGGAGGGGGAATACAGTTCTTC
TRBD1,NA,TRBJ1-1,TRBV10-3,CAIRPTGMSTEAFF,TGTGCCATCAGGCCGACAGGGATGAGCACTGAAGCTTTCTTT
TRBD1,NA,TRBJ1-5,TRBV2,CASSQRQGNQPQHF,TGTGCCAGCAGTCAGCGACAGGGAAACCAGCCCCAGCATTTT